This TCR beta chain was captured in a study of chemoradiotherapy in HPV16-positive cancers. The overall study: Two HPV16-positive patients' cells yielded candidate HPV-specific clones and common motifs.

Produced via immunoSEQ multiplex PCR; TCRdb's table is partial and in-frame only. Here the sample spans about 21,000 clones, about 90% being singletons. Repeated repertoire sampling spanned the course of chemoradiotherapy. The CDR3 is 16 amino acids. J lost 6 bases, V lost 3 bases, and 9 bases had no gene match. The germline V gene has CDR1 LNHNV and CDR2 YYDKDF (reference sequence). The specimen comprised blood, sampled from a patient who underwent chemoradiotherapy. This TCR was recovered from a human donor with HPV-associated anogenital cancer. The chain combines TRBV15 with TRBJ2-4; TRBD1 agrees at 9 bases. This chain's CDR3 is CATSSPGGQGGNIQYF. CDR3 sequence (DNA): TGTGCCACCAGCAGTCCCGGGGGACAGGGCGGAAACATTCAGTACTTC.